These T cell receptor beta chains were read from a single sample in a study of T cells after yellow fever vaccination. In TCRdb, the 5' RACE reads were re-called with MiXCR into one record per CDR3 protein. This table has 250,000 or so distinct CDR3 sequences, more than 3.5% appearing once. This specimen consisted of PBMCs, obtained 15 days after the yellow fever booster vaccination. The origin of the receptors is a man between 18 and 29 years old who received the YFV17D yellow fever vaccine. Both conserved end residues are trimmed from each CDR3.

v_call: TRBV6-5
j_call: TRBJ2-5
cdr3_aa: ASSYAVGETQY

v_call: TRBV4-3
j_call: TRBJ1-3
cdr3_aa: ASSQDLATGMKNTIY

v_call: TRBV7-2
j_call: TRBJ1-1
cdr3_aa: ASSLVFWGNTEAF

v_call: TRBV6-6
j_call: TRBJ1-1
cdr3_aa: ASSHSGNEAF

v_call: TRBV5-1
j_call: TRBJ2-7
cdr3_aa: ASSLAPRTVEQY

v_call: TRBV9
j_call: TRBJ1-2
cdr3_aa: ASSAGTGNLYGYT

v_call: TRBV5-1
j_call: TRBJ1-4
cdr3_aa: ASSLGHVDEKLF

v_call: TRBV18
j_call: TRBJ1-5
cdr3_aa: ASSPDRGRFQPQH

v_call: TRBV20-1
j_call: TRBJ2-1
cdr3_aa: SARDSSGLYNEQF

v_call: TRBV7-6
j_call: TRBJ2-1
cdr3_aa: ASSLALVPYNEQF

v_call: TRBV12-3/TRBV12-4
j_call: TRBJ2-7
cdr3_aa: ASSLPRGGSYEQY

v_call: TRBV6-1
j_call: TRBJ1-5
cdr3_aa: ASTGRQGREQPQH

v_call: TRBV20-1
j_call: TRBJ1-2
cdr3_aa: SALDTLGGYT

v_call: TRBV7-9
j_call: TRBJ2-3
cdr3_aa: ASSIVTGTDTQY

v_call: TRBV5-1
j_call: TRBJ1-4
cdr3_aa: ASSPTGEGEKLF

v_call: TRBV7-9
j_call: TRBJ2-1
cdr3_aa: ASSLAPLAGGEQF

v_call: TRBV7-9
j_call: TRBJ2-5
cdr3_aa: ASSAMKTQY

v_call: TRBV27
j_call: TRBJ2-1
cdr3_aa: ASSLAPRDNEQF

v_call: TRBV4-1
j_call: TRBJ2-2
cdr3_aa: ASSPGQGASSLF

v_call: TRBV7-9
j_call: TRBJ1-3
cdr3_aa: ASSLFSNLAGNTIY

v_call: TRBV4-2
j_call: TRBJ1-4
cdr3_aa: ASSQVEASGLGLF

v_call: TRBV5-1
j_call: TRBJ2-5
cdr3_aa: ASSLQGAETQY

v_call: TRBV12-3/TRBV12-4
j_call: TRBJ2-5
cdr3_aa: ARTDPGLVAIKTQY

v_call: TRBV7-3
j_call: TRBJ2-5
cdr3_aa: ASLTRQETQY

v_call: TRBV11-2
j_call: TRBJ2-1
cdr3_aa: ASSLDRGKQF

v_call: TRBV28
j_call: TRBJ1-1
cdr3_aa: ASSSGGQGNTEAF

v_call: TRBV4-1
j_call: TRBJ1-5
cdr3_aa: ASSQVDREDQPQH

v_call: TRBV18
j_call: TRBJ1-2
cdr3_aa: ASSRDVGDYGYT

v_call: TRBV19
j_call: TRBJ2-3
cdr3_aa: ASSIARTDTQY

v_call: TRBV28
j_call: TRBJ2-1
cdr3_aa: ASSPVRGGLDNEQF

v_call: TRBV7-9
j_call: TRBJ1-3
cdr3_aa: ASSPRDGGNTIY

v_call: TRBV20-1
j_call: TRBJ1-2
cdr3_aa: RTTSGDYGYT